The 27 T cell receptor beta chains listed next were all sequenced from one sample in a study of cytomegalovirus exposure and HLA in healthy donors. Clones were read by immunoSEQ multiplex PCR, and TCRdb kept only the in-frame ones, dropping some. The table shows some 120,000 clones, with roughly 91% occurring only once. The sequenced sample was PBMCs. These receptors were taken from a man aged 25 to 45 in good health and CMV-seronegative.

This chain joins TRBV28 and TRBJ2-7; a possible D gene is TRBD2 (5 bases). With 3 bases removed from V and 2 bases from J, the gap between germline ends came to 14 bases. Germline V gene data show CDR1 as MDHEN and CDR2 as SYDVKM. This CDR3 comprises 15 residues. The CDR3 DNA reads as TGTGCCAGCAGTTTCGGCGGGTCCATACCCTACGAGCAGTACTTC. This gives the protein CASSFGGSIPYEQYF.

The rearrangement links TRBV7-8 to TRBJ2-1, with 8 bases fitting TRBD1. Trimming cost V 5 bases and J 5 bases; bases outside gene matches: 11. The CDR3 totals 16 residues. Germline-derived CDR1 and CDR2 are SGHVS and FQNEAQ. CDR3 residues: CASSSPLDRADNEQFF. The DNA of the CDR3 is TGTGCCAGCAGCAGCCCGTTGGACAGGGCAGACAATGAGCAGTTCTTC.

The chain couples TRBV5-1 to TRBJ1-1, with 7 bases aligning to TRBD1. Germline V gene data show CDR1 as SGHRS and CDR2 as YFSETQ. V was clipped by 0 bases and J by 3 bases; unmatched bases: 5. CDR3 length: 15 amino acids. For the CDR3, the DNA is TGCGCCAGCAGCTTGGCGGGCAGGGGGGACACTGAAGCTTTCTTT. Translated, it gives CASSLAGRGDTEAFF.

This CDR3 reads CASSLRDRESIATNEKLFF. CDR3 DNA sequence: TGTGCCAGCTCACTCCGGGACAGGGAGTCCATTGCAACTAATGAAAAACTGTTTTTT. The chain is built from TRBV18 and TRBJ1-4; 9 positions match TRBD1. CDR1 is KGHSH and CDR2 is LQKENI in the germline V gene. The V and J ends lost 4 bases and 0 bases, in that order; junction bases with no gene match: 12. The CDR3 contains 19 residues.

This rearrangement joins TRBV11-2 to TRBJ2-2; maybe TRBD1 (5 bases). Between the trimmed V and J ends, which lost 1 base and 6 bases, there was a span of 12 bases. The CDR3 covers 15 residues. The germline V gene has CDR1 SGHAT and CDR2 FQNNGV. CDR3 coding DNA: TGTGCCAGCAGCTTAGCCCCCCGGACATCCGGGGAGCTGTTTTTT. Its protein is CASSLAPRTSGELFF.

The gene calls are TRBV15 and TRBJ2-4; D is perhaps TRBD1 (6 bases). The CDR3 runs 15 residues. Germline V gene sequence: CDR1 LNHNV, CDR2 YYDKDF (reference sequence). V lost 3 bases to trimming and J lost 6 bases, with 15 bases between them. The CDR3 bases are TGTGCCACCAGCAGGGTTAAGGGGGAACCAAACATTCAGTACTTC. As protein: CATSRVKGEPNIQYF.

The chain is built from TRBV27 and TRBJ2-3, with 8 bases lining up with TRBD1. Losses at the gene ends were 5 bases for V and 4 bases for J; bases not matched to a gene: 8. The length of the CDR3 is 15 residues. From germline, CDR1 is MNHEY and CDR2 SMNVEV (reference sequence). CDR3: CASSRGQGPPDTQYF. The DNA for the CDR3 is TGTGCCAGCAGTCGAGGACAGGGCCCCCCAGATACGCAGTATTTT.

The chain links TRBV7-9 to TRBJ1-2; no reliable D call. This CDR3 comprises 16 residues. Germline V gene lookup returns CDR1 SEHNR and CDR2 FQNEAQ (reference sequence). Trimming removed 5 bases from V and 6 bases from J, with 22 bases in between. The CDR3 here is CASSHTPIGEGHGYTF. In DNA form, the CDR3 reads TGTGCCAGCAGCCATACCCCGATTGGAGAGGGCCATGGCTACACCTTC.

The CDR3 coding sequence is TGTGCCAGTAGAAAACAGGGAATGAACACTGAAGCTTTCTTT. This encodes CASRKQGMNTEAFF. The rearrangement joins TRBV19 to TRBJ1-1, with D tentatively TRBD1 (6 bases). Per the germline V gene, CDR1 is LNHDA and CDR2 is SQIVND (reference sequence). The CDR3 has 14 amino acids. Trimming shortened V by 6 bases and J by 0 bases, and 11 bases separated the two germline ends.

This chain's CDR3 is CASSLKSGAQETQYF. CDR3 sequence (DNA): TGTGCCAGCAGTTTGAAGAGCGGGGCCCAAGAGACCCAGTACTTC. The J gene is TRBJ2-5, the V gene TRBV28; 7 bases align to TRBD2. Trimming cost V 3 bases and J 1 base; bases outside gene matches: 5. The CDR3 is 15 residues long. Germline V gives CDR1 MDHEN, CDR2 SYDVKM.

The chain carries TRBV9 and TRBJ1-6; D ambiguous. The CDR3 has 16 residues. Germline loops: CDR1 SGDLS, CDR2 YYNGEE. Trimming left V 0 bases short and J 0 bases short, with 7 bases between. CDR3 sequence: CASSVAEGSYNSPLHF. CDR3 sequence (DNA): TGTGCCAGCAGCGTAGCCGAGGGCTCCTATAATTCACCCCTCCACTTT. The full variable domain, rest sourced from reference TRBV9 and TRBJ1-6, is DSGVTQTPKHLITATGQRVTLRCSPRSGDLSVYWYQQSLDQGLQFLIQYYNGEERAKGNILERFSAQQFPDLHSELNLSSLELGDSALYFCASSVAEGSYNSPLHFGNGTRLTVT.

The rearrangement joins TRBV6-1 to TRBJ2-7; perhaps TRBD2 as D (5 bases). The CDR3 spans 13 residues. V gave up 7 bases and J gave up 1 base, with 11 bases separating them. Germline values: CDR1 MNHNS, CDR2 SASEGT. The chain's CDR3 is CASTRSGSYEQYF. The DNA of the CDR3 is TGTGCCAGCACACGCTCGGGGTCCTACGAGCAGTACTTC.

The chain has TRBV29-1 and TRBJ1-6; TRBD1 matches at 7 bases. CDR3 length: 12 amino acids. The germline CDR1 and CDR2 sequences are SQVTM and ANQGSEA. Trimming cost V 5 bases and J 6 bases; bases outside gene matches: 1. Written as DNA, the CDR3 is TGCAGCGTTCGGGACAGTAATTCACCCCTCCACTTT. It yields the protein CSVRDSNSPLHF.

This sequence joins TRBV28 and TRBJ1-2, with TRBD1 identical over 7 bases. This CDR3 spans 14 amino acids. The germline V gene has CDR1 MDHEN and CDR2 SYDVKM. The junction had 9 bases not matched to a gene; V was cut back by 2 bases and J by 9 bases. The CDR3: CASSLPTGEGRYTF. The CDR3 DNA follows: TGTGCCAGCAGTTTACCCACAGGGGAAGGGCGCTACACCTTC.

The chain joins TRBV7-6 to TRBJ2-7, with 10 bases fitting TRBD2. Germline-derived CDR1 and CDR2 are SGHVS and FNYEAQ. This CDR3 is built from 15 residues. After removal of 2 bases from V and 2 bases from J, the junction contained 3 bases not matched to a gene. The CDR3 here is CASSLTSGVPYEQYF. In DNA, the CDR3 is TGTGCCAGCAGCTTAACTAGCGGGGTTCCCTACGAGCAGTACTTC.

This chain joins TRBV6-1 and TRBJ1-2; D is perhaps TRBD1 (5 bases). There are 14 residues in the CDR3. CDR1 and CDR2 (germline): MNHNS, SASEGT. Trimming removed 4 bases at V and 5 bases at J, with 14 bases between. This chain's CDR3 is CASSASGQGYGYTF. CDR3 in DNA: TGTGCCAGCAGTGCTTCCGGGCAGGGTTATGGCTACACCTTC.

V is TRBV7-9 and J is TRBJ2-3, with TRBD2 matching over 10 bases. The CDR3 length is 16 residues. With 1 base clipped from V and 6 bases from J, the junction kept 7 bases outside the gene matches. Germline values: CDR1 SEHNR, CDR2 FQNEAQ (reference sequence). CDR3 residues: CASSLGSGTSADTQYF. The CDR3 bases are TGTGCCAGCAGCTTAGGGTCCGGGACTAGCGCGGATACGCAGTATTTT.

This chain connects TRBV7-2 to TRBJ2-7, with TRBD2 identical over 12 bases. Germline CDR1 reads SGHTA; CDR2 reads FQGNSA. The CDR3 contains 14 residues. The V gene end was trimmed by 4 bases and the J gene end by 7 bases; junction bases not matched to a gene: 5. The CDR3 here is CASSSGTSGWEQYF. The CDR3, as DNA: TGTGCCAGCAGCTCCGGGACTAGCGGGTGGGAGCAGTACTTC.

This sequence joins TRBV5-1 and TRBJ2-5; maybe TRBD2 (5 bases). Trimming removed 7 bases from V and 4 bases from J, with 20 bases in between. Germline loops: CDR1 SGHRS, CDR2 YFSETQ. This CDR3 has 15 residues. The CDR3, as DNA: TGCGCCAGCTTCCCCGGTACGGGGTGGGGAGAGACCCAGTACTTC. This codes for CASFPGTGWGETQYF.

The chain employs TRBV18 and TRBJ2-5, with a weak D call TRBD1 (6 bases). Germline assignment: CDR1 KGHSH and CDR2 LQKENI. CDR3 size: 18 residues. Trimming shortened V by 2 bases and J by 5 bases, and 24 bases separated the two germline ends. DNA for the CDR3: TGTGCCAGCTCACCAGCAGGGGTCAGAGATTGGGGTCGGGAGACCCAGTACTTC. It codes for CASSPAGVRDWGRETQYF.

CDR3 sequence reads: CASSFGSPGDTQYF. The DNA for the CDR3 is TGTGCCAGCAGCTTCGGATCCCCGGGGGATACGCAGTATTTT. The chain joins TRBV5-6 to TRBJ2-3, with TRBD2 as a possible D gene (5 bases). V was cut by 2 bases and J by 6 bases, with 13 bases left in between. CDR3 size: 14 residues. CDR1 is SGHDT, CDR2 YYEEEE, per germline. Filled out from reference TRBV5-6 and TRBJ2-3, the complete variable domain reads DAGVTQSPTHLIKTRGQQVTLRCSPKSGHDTVSWYQQALGQGPQFIFQYYEEEERQRGNFPDRFSGHQFPNYSSELNVNALLLGDSALYLCASSFGSPGDTQYFGPGTRLTVL.

As to this clone: Other DNA sequences in this sample translate to the same CDR3. The CDR3 spells CASSHGQGNSPLHF. CDR3 DNA sequence: TGCGCCAGCAGCCATGGACAGGGGAATTCACCCCTCCACTTT. The chain combines TRBV4-1 with TRBJ1-6; 9 bases fit TRBD1. Trimming removed 3 bases from V and 7 bases from J; junction bases left unmatched: 1. CDR1 and CDR2 from the germline V gene are MGHRA and YSYEKL. The CDR3 is made up of 14 amino acids.

V is TRBV7-9 and J is TRBJ1-6; 10 nucleotides line up with TRBD1. The trim removed 3 bases at V and 7 bases at J, leaving 3 bases unmatched. Looked up from germline, CDR1 is SEHNR and CDR2 is FQNEAQ (reference sequence). The CDR3 contains 15 residues. As DNA, the CDR3 is TGTGCCAGCAGCTTTAGGACAGGGGGGAATTCACCCCTCCACTTT. Translation gives CASSFRTGGNSPLHF.

This clone was seen only once. The chain is built from TRBV4-1 and TRBJ2-1; 10 bases line up with TRBD2. With 3 bases clipped from V and 1 base from J, the junction kept 3 bases outside the gene matches. This CDR3 has 16 residues. Germline V CDR1 and CDR2: MGHRA, YSYEKL. This CDR3 reads CASSQPGLASYNEQFF. CDR3 in DNA: TGCGCCAGCAGCCAGCCGGGACTAGCGTCCTACAATGAGCAGTTCTTC.

This clone was counted a single time. The chain couples TRBV19 to TRBJ2-3; the match to TRBD1 covers 12 bases. From germline, CDR1 is LNHDA and CDR2 SQIVND (reference sequence). The length of the CDR3 is 15 residues. V shed 8 bases and J 5 bases; nucleotides not matched to a gene: 8. The CDR3 loop is CASRPGQGAGDTQYF. CDR3 DNA: TGTGCCAGTCGCCCGGGACAGGGGGCAGGAGATACGCAGTATTTT. Based on the CDR3 plus reference TRBV19 and TRBJ2-3, the full variable domain is DGGITQSPKYLFRKEGQNVTLSCEQNLNHDAMYWYRQDPGQGLRLIYYSQIVNDFQKGDIAEGYSVSREKKESFPLTVTSAQKNPTAFYLCASRPGQGAGDTQYFGPGTRLTVL.

In this sample, this clone turned up once. The rearrangement uses TRBV18 and TRBJ1-2, with TRBD1 as a possible D gene (5 bases). The germline V gene encodes CDR1 KGHSH and CDR2 LQKENI. The V end was cut by 2 bases, the J end by 0 bases, with 13 bases between. The CDR3 has 16 amino acids. CDR3 DNA sequence: TGTGCCAGCTCACCAGGGACTCCGACAACTAACTATGGCTACACCTTC. Protein sequence: CASSPGTPTTNYGYTF.

The chain has TRBV29-1 and TRBJ2-7; D possibly corresponds to TRBD2 (6 bases). The CDR3 extends over 11 amino acids. Trimming removed 5 bases from V and 3 bases from J, with 8 bases in between. Germline lookup yields CDR1 SQVTM and CDR2 ANQGSEA. CDR3 residues: CSVLRDYEQYF. The DNA for the CDR3 is TGCAGCGTTTTGCGGGACTACGAGCAGTACTTC.